This T cell receptor (beta chain) was sequenced during a study of post-analysis software for immune sequencing data. Study details: Included courses were relapsing-remitting and secondary progressive multiple sclerosis; progressive-relapsing multiple sclerosis was also included.

Germline CDR1 is SQVTM and CDR2 is ANQGSEA. CDR3 size: 12 residues. Trimming removed 3 bases from V and 0 bases from J, with 3 bases in between. Unique-molecular-identifier-tagged TCR beta cDNA libraries were used. Input amounts of about 0.95 to 10 million T cells were used. These gave approximately 500,000 cDNA molecules, so each molecule approximated one T cell. TCRdb re-called the PCR reads through MiXCR, storing one row per CDR3 protein. The sample records some 690,000 distinct CDR3 sequences, more than 50% being singletons. Concerning this clonotype: Antigen: not known.

General study findings and limits: Those with multiple sclerosis, the patient group, showed significantly lower normalized Chao1 diversity than controls. Samples made in the same batch grouped tightly together by F measure. The study found TRBV5-6, TRBV5-1 and TRBV20-1 among five TRBV segments more frequent in patients than controls.

This rearrangement joins TRBV29-1 to TRBJ1-3; the D is unclear. The TCR comes from a girl aged 2 to 10 with multiple sclerosis. Sequenced: blood. The CDR3 region is CSVEVSGNTIYF. CDR3 coding DNA: TGCAGCGTTGAGGTCTCTGGAAACACCATATATTTT.